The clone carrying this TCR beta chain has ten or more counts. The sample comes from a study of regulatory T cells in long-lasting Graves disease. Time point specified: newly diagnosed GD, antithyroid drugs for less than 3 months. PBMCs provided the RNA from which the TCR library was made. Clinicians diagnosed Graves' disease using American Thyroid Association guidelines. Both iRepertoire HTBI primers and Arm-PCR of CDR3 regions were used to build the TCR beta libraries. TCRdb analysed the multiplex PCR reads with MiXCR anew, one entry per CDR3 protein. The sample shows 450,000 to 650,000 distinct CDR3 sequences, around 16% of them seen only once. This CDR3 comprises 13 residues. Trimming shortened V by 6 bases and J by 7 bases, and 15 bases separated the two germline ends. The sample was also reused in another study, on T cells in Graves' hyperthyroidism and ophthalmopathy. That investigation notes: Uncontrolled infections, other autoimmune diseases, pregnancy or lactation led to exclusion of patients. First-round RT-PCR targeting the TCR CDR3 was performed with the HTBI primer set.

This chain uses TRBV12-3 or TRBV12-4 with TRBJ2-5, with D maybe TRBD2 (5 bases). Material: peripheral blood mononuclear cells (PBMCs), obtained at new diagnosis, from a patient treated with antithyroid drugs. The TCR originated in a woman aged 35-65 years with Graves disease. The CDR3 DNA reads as TGTGCCAGCAGGTCAACTAGTCATGGGACCCAGTACTTC. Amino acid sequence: CASRSTSHGTQYF.